These 22 T cell receptor beta chains originate from one sample sequenced in a study of vaccination and CD4 T cells after COVID-19. The treatment denotes: approximately 9-day PBMC culture with coronavirus spike peptide pools or control peptides (ViraFEST assay). Cultured CD4+ T cell DNA was sequenced using the Oncomine TCR Beta short-read assay. TCRdb reanalysed the PCR reads using MiXCR and keeps one entry per CDR3 protein. Here the sample spans under 25,000 distinct CDR3 sequences, just over 45% being singletons. The antigens of these receptors remain unknown. The sample was CD4+ T cells from blood, cultured in vitro, taken after SARS-CoV-2 vaccination. These receptors originate from a human donor who had recovered from COVID-19.

The chain couples TRBV7-8 to TRBJ2-7; 10 nucleotides align to TRBD1. This CDR3 contains 15 residues. V lost 1 base, J lost 3 bases, and 3 bases stayed unmatched. Looked up from germline, CDR1 is SGHVS and CDR2 is FQNEAQ. The CDR3 spells CASSLGDRGSYEQYF. The CDR3 bases are TGTGCCAGCAGCTTAGGGGACAGGGGTAGCTACGAGCAGTACTTC.

This chain links TRBV28 with TRBJ2-7; no firm D call. Trimming removed 6 bases at V and 0 bases at J, with 12 bases between. CDR3 length equals 14 residues. The V gene's germline CDR1 is MDHEN and CDR2 SYDVKM. The CDR3 DNA reads TGTGCCAGCAGGATTCCGGGCCTCTCCTACGAGCAGTACTTC. It translates to CASRIPGLSYEQYF.

V is TRBV20-1 and J is TRBJ2-3, with D uncertain. Trimming left V 0 bases short and J 1 base short, with 14 bases between. Germline CDR1 is DFQATT and CDR2 is SNEGSKA (reference sequence). This CDR3 is 16 amino acids long. The CDR3 coding sequence is TGCAGTGCTAGAGATCCAGCTACCTTTCGCACAGATACGCAGTATTTT. Amino acids: CSARDPATFRTDTQYF.

The J gene is TRBJ1-3, the V gene TRBV6-5; the match to TRBD1 covers 8 bases. V was clipped by 0 bases and J by 4 bases; unmatched bases: 2. Germline V gives CDR1 MNHEY, CDR2 SVGAGI. The CDR3 has 15 residues. CDR3 region: CASSYSGDRGNTIYF. As DNA, the CDR3 is TGTGCCAGCAGTTACTCGGGGGACAGGGGAAACACCATATATTTT.

The genes are TRBV4-1 and TRBJ2-7; D is undetermined. Germline assignment: CDR1 MGHRA and CDR2 YSYEKL. Trimming stripped 1 base from V and 0 bases from J, with 10 bases between. The CDR3 is made up of 15 amino acids. CDR3: CASSQATQSSYEQYF. In DNA form, the CDR3 reads TGCGCCAGCAGCCAAGCCACACAGAGCTCCTACGAGCAGTACTTC.

The rearrangement joins TRBV6-1 to TRBJ2-1, with D maybe TRBD2 (5 bases). The V end was cut by 4 bases, the J end by 2 bases, with 6 bases between. The germline V gene encodes CDR1 MNHNS and CDR2 SASEGT. The CDR3 runs to 13 residues. The CDR3 spells CASSAGTYNEQFF. The CDR3 nucleotides are TGTGCCAGCAGTGCGGGGACCTACAATGAGCAGTTCTTC.

The chain carries TRBV6-1 and TRBJ2-2, with 9 positions matching TRBD1. Unmatched junction bases numbered 1, after V lost 5 bases and J lost 6 bases. This CDR3 comprises 13 residues. Germline V gene data show CDR1 as MNHNS and CDR2 as SASEGT. CDR3 sequence (DNA): TGTGCCAGCAGTCGACAGGGGGCCGGGGAGCTGTTTTTT. Its protein product is CASSRQGAGELFF.

This chain joins TRBV6-5 and TRBJ1-5; unclear D gene. The germline V gene has CDR1 MNHEY and CDR2 SVGAGI. V lost 1 base and J lost 4, with 11 bases in between. There are 15 residues in the CDR3. The CDR3 nucleotides are TGTGCCAGCAGTTACTTCGGACTCCTAAATCAGCCCCAGCATTTT. Protein product: CASSYFGLLNQPQHF.

This clonotype was seen once. The chain uses TRBV2 and TRBJ2-4; 9 bases are shared with TRBD1. CDR3 length: 14 amino acids. The V gene end was trimmed by 5 bases and the J gene end by 8 bases; junction bases not matched to a gene: 7. The V gene's germline CDR1 is SNHLY and CDR2 FYNNEI. CDR3 loop: CASSMDRGKDIQYF. As DNA, the CDR3 is TGTGCCAGCAGTATGGACAGGGGCAAGGACATTCAGTACTTC.

The chain links TRBV11-3 to TRBJ2-7; 9 bases are a match to TRBD1. J gave up 3 bases and V 1 base, and 10 bases lay outside the gene matches. CDR1 and CDR2 from the germline V gene are SGHNT and YENEEA. The CDR3 has 17 amino acids. The CDR3 here is CASSLGGQGAGIYEQYF. The DNA of the CDR3 is TGTGCCAGCAGCTTAGGGGGACAGGGTGCGGGTATCTACGAGCAGTACTTC.

The V call is TRBV28, the J call TRBJ2-7; TRBD1 matches at 9 bases. The length of the CDR3 is 14 residues. Germline V CDR1 and CDR2: MDHEN, SYDVKM. With V trimmed by 6 bases and J by 5 bases, 8 bases remained unmatched. The CDR3 bases are TGTGCCAGCAGCCAACCGGGACAGGGACACGAGCAGTACTTC. Protein sequence: CASSQPGQGHEQYF.

Only a few counts were recorded for this clonotype. This chain joins TRBV6-1 and TRBJ2-2, with D possibly being TRBD1 or TRBD2 (5 bases each). Germline CDR1 MNHNS, CDR2 SASEGT. With 3 bases removed from V and 8 bases from J, the gap between germline ends came to 10 bases. The CDR3 has 13 amino acids. The CDR3 bases are TGTGCCAGCAGTGACAGGGACCGAGGGGAGCTGTTTTTT. It translates to CASSDRDRGELFF.

The V call is TRBV5-4, the J call TRBJ1-1, with TRBD1 matching 8 bases. The germline V gene encodes CDR1 SGHNT and CDR2 YYREEE (reference sequence). This CDR3 has 17 residues. V lost 2 bases and J lost 4; bases outside the gene matches: 13. CDR3: CASSFRPQQGGRTEAFF. The CDR3 DNA sequence: TGTGCCAGCAGCTTCCGACCACAACAGGGGGGGCGCACTGAAGCTTTCTTT.

This clonotype was seen only a few times. The rearrangement joins TRBV20-1 to TRBJ2-7; D is possibly TRBD1 (6 bases). This CDR3 has 13 amino acids. V lost 6 bases and J lost 8, with 20 bases in between. From germline, CDR1 is DFQATT and CDR2 SNEGSKA (reference sequence). CDR3 DNA sequence: TGCAGTGCCCCCTCTGACAGGACAGCAAAGCAGTACTTC. Translated: CSAPSDRTAKQYF.

This clonotype has more than one count but fewer than ten. The V gene is TRBV15, the J gene TRBJ2-1; TRBD1 matches 9 bases. Germline loops: CDR1 LNHNV, CDR2 YYDKDF (reference sequence). The CDR3 has 16 amino acids. The V and J ends lost 5 bases and 8 bases, in that order; junction bases with no gene match: 13. The CDR3: CATSGHRGQGLYEQFF. The CDR3 DNA is TGTGCCACCAGCGGACACAGGGGGCAAGGTCTGTATGAGCAGTTCTTC. Filled out from reference TRBV15 and TRBJ2-1, the complete variable domain reads DAMVIQNPRYQVTQFGKPVTLSCSQTLNHNVMYWYQQKSSQAPKLLFHYYDKDFNNEADTPDNFQSRRPNTSFCFLDIRSPGLGDTAMYLCATSGHRGQGLYEQFFGPGTRLTVL.

V is TRBV11-3 and J is TRBJ1-2; D gene uncertain. The germline gives CDR1 SGHNT, CDR2 YENEEA. This CDR3 has 12 residues. V lost 4 bases, J lost 5 bases, and 8 bases lay in between. The CDR3 sequence is CASSSESYGYTF. The CDR3 coding sequence is TGTGCCAGCAGCTCGGAAAGTTATGGCTACACCTTC.

The chain is built from TRBV19 and TRBJ2-2; D unresolved. This CDR3 spans 11 amino acids. Trimming cost V 5 bases and J 8 bases, with 6 bases left between them. Germline values: CDR1 LNHDA, CDR2 SQIVND (reference sequence). CDR3 nucleotides: TGTGCCAGTAGTTCAACAGGGGAGCTGTTTTTT. Protein product: CASSSTGELFF.

The chain has TRBV7-2 and TRBJ1-1; D unresolved. Germline V gene sequence: CDR1 SGHTA, CDR2 FQGNSA. Trimming took 2 bases from V and 6 from J, leaving 10 bases between them. CDR3 length equals 13 residues. CDR3 region: CASSLWGTAEAFF. The CDR3 DNA reads TGTGCCAGCAGCTTATGGGGAACGGCTGAAGCTTTCTTT.

V usage is TRBV20-1 and J usage is TRBJ2-1, with TRBD1 identical over 8 bases. Germline-derived CDR1 and CDR2 are DFQATT and SNEGSKA (reference sequence). Germline trimming cut 6 bases from V and 3 bases from J; bases unmatched to any gene: 13. The CDR3 contains 16 residues. The CDR3 bases are TGCAGTGCAATTCCCCCGACAGGGGACCTCTACAATGAGCAGTTCTTC. This codes for CSAIPPTGDLYNEQFF.

This clonotype was seen more than once but under ten times. The chain joins TRBV7-3 to TRBJ2-7, with 7 bases that match TRBD1. The germline CDR1 and CDR2 sequences are SGHTA and FQGTGA. J lost 5 bases, V lost 5 bases, and 9 bases had no gene match. The length of the CDR3 is 14 residues. DNA of the CDR3: TGTGCCAGCAGCCCGACAGGGATCAAGGACGAGCAGTACTTC. As protein: CASSPTGIKDEQYF. Using reference TRBV7-3 and TRBJ2-7 for the parts outside the CDR3, the full variable domain is GAGVSQTPSNKVTEKGKYVELRCDPISGHTALYWYRQSLGQGPEFLIYFQGTGAADDSGLPNDRFFAVRPEGSVSTLKIQRTERGDSAVYLCASSPTGIKDEQYFGPGTRLTVT.

The rearrangement joins TRBV7-2 to TRBJ2-2; 7 bases align to TRBD2. CDR1 and CDR2 from the germline V gene are SGHTA and FQGNSA. The CDR3 sequence is 15 residues long. Trimming removed 3 bases from V and 4 bases from J; junction bases left unmatched: 5. The CDR3 DNA is TGTGCCAGCAGCTTGGTAGCGGGCCTCACCGGGGAGCTGTTTTTT. Translating it yields CASSLVAGLTGELFF.

This clonotype was seen a handful of times. The chain carries TRBV7-9 and TRBJ2-2; D unclear. Germline values: CDR1 SEHNR, CDR2 FQNEAQ (reference sequence). CDR3 size: 12 residues. Trimming cost V 7 bases and J 6 bases, with 9 bases left between them. CDR3: CASTFKAGELFF. The CDR3 coding sequence is TGTGCCAGCACCTTTAAGGCCGGGGAGCTGTTTTTT.